This T cell receptor (beta chain) was sequenced for a study of blood T cell repertoires in COVID-19. About the study: COVID-19 samples from acute and convalescent phases originated in the United States, Italy and Spain. T cells, B-cell-depleted T cells, or PBMCs provided the cDNA or gDNA that served as material.

V was trimmed by 0 bases and J by 9 bases, leaving 11 bases between them. The germline CDR1 and CDR2 sequences are MNHEY and SVGAGI. The CDR3 runs 13 residues. Here immunoSEQ multiplex PCR was the method, and the copy in TCRdb shows in-frame clones only, minus some. In the table there are around 480,000 clones, approximately 88% of which are singletons. A Seattle source enrolled patients during active infection and followed them longitudinally. Sequenced input: peripheral blood. The chain links TRBV6-5 to TRBJ1-1; no reliable D call. The clonotype was recovered from a woman between 50 and 59 years old with COVID-19, enrolled during active disease. The DNA of the CDR3 is TGTGCCAGCAGTTACTCGGGTGAGGGAAAAGCTTTCTTT. Its translation: CASSYSGEGKAFF.